This entry is about one T cell receptor beta chain. V gave up 2 bases and J gave up 3 bases; unmatched junction bases: 7. Germline assignment: CDR1 KGHSH and CDR2 LQKENI. The CDR3 loop spans 16 amino acids. This sample is part of a study of blood T cell repertoires in COVID-19. Study-wide background: Italy, Spain and the United States were the sources of the convalescent and acute COVID-19 samples.

The participants were between roughly 18 and 89 years old and came from 24 US areas. Researchers sorted participants into cohorts using their self-reported clinical history. Per the study methods: Amplification of reference gene primers was used by the study to estimate nucleated cell counts. Produced via immunoSEQ multiplex PCR; TCRdb's table is partial and in-frame only. The V and J calls and clone size come from that table; D and trimming were worked out from the DNA. The table shows just over 350,000 clones, with more than 85% occurring only once. This sequence was found in a young woman who had recovered from COVID-19. Sequencing was carried out using PBMCs or T cells enriched from blood (not recorded which). The chain couples TRBV18 to TRBJ1-1, with 9 bases identical to TRBD1. The CDR3 region has the DNA TGTGCCAGCTCACCAATCAACAGGGGGCCAGACACTGAAGCTTTCTTT. Its translation: CASSPINRGPDTEAFF.